These 26 T cell receptor beta chains share one sample of origin, sequenced in a study of cytomegalovirus exposure and HLA in healthy donors (dated by TCRdb to 2016 to 2017). Libraries were made using the immunoSEQ multiplex PCR assay. For the multiplex PCR, a mixture combining 60 forward primers for TCR Vbeta segments and 13 reverse primers for TCR Jbeta segments was used. TCRdb took this table from immuneACCESS and kept in-frame rearrangements with V and J called. Such tables lack part of the clones; where checked against another copy, unresolved V genes explain under half of the gap, and the rest is unexplained. The sample table records some 270,000 clones; around 90% of these occur just once. The leading ten clones occupy 1.7% of the sample. Sequenced: PBMCs. These receptors all stem from a girl aged 2 to 9 in good health and CMV-seronegative.

The chain uses TRBV5-6 and TRBJ2-7; the D is unclear. V was clipped by 4 bases and J by 0 bases, with 8 bases between them. There are 13 residues in the CDR3. CDR1 is SGHDT and CDR2 is YYEEEE in the germline V gene. The CDR3 region is CASSKPSSYEQYF. The CDR3 coding sequence is TGTGCCAGCAGCAAACCTAGCTCCTACGAGCAGTACTTC.

This clone was detected once. This chain uses TRBV2 with TRBJ1-1; TRBD1 is a possible D gene (5 bases). CDR1 and CDR2 from the germline V gene are SNHLY and FYNNEI. The V gene lost 6 bases and the J gene lost 0 bases, with 8 bases spanning the gap. The CDR3 runs to 13 residues. CDR3 nucleotide sequence: TGTGCCAGCAGCGAGACAGTGAACACTGAAGCTTTCTTT. This encodes CASSETVNTEAFF.

J is TRBJ1-6 and V is TRBV10-3, with D possibly being TRBD1 (5 bases). This CDR3 has 16 amino acids. The germline CDR1 and CDR2 sequences are ENHRY and SYGVKD. V was trimmed by 0 bases and J by 10 bases, leaving 16 bases between them. The CDR3 nucleotides read TGTGCCATCAGTGAGTCCCCCCGGGGGAAAGAATCACCCCTCCACTTT. This gives the protein CAISESPRGKESPLHF.

The chain is built from TRBV5-8 and TRBJ1-4; weak D call: TRBD1 (6 bases). CDR1 SGHTS and CDR2 YDEGEE come from the germline V gene. Trimming took 7 bases from V and 5 from J, leaving 18 bases between them. The CDR3 runs to 15 residues. The chain's CDR3 is CASSRARGWNEKLFF. CDR3 nucleotides: TGTGCCAGCTCGCGTGCCAGGGGATGGAATGAAAAACTGTTTTTT.

The chain recombines TRBV27 with TRBJ1-2, with D maybe TRBD1 (6 bases). V gave up 6 bases and J gave up 9 bases, with 17 bases separating them. Germline values: CDR1 MNHEY, CDR2 SMNVEV (reference sequence). The CDR3 is 13 residues long. The CDR3 reads CASSAGTRWSYTF. The CDR3 DNA reads as TGTGCCAGCAGCGCCGGGACACGTTGGAGCTACACCTTC.

In its sample, this clone was seen once. The V and J genes are TRBV18 and TRBJ2-2, with D perhaps TRBD2 (6 bases). The CDR3 sequence is 16 residues long. Per the germline V gene, CDR1 is KGHSH and CDR2 is LQKENI. Trimming shortened V by 3 bases and J by 5 bases, and 16 bases separated the two germline ends. In nucleotides, the CDR3 is TGTGCCAGCTCACCCCTTAGGCGGGACGGGACCGGGGAGCTGTTTTTT. It specifies CASSPLRRDGTGELFF.

This chain links TRBV9 with TRBJ1-1; 7 bases align to TRBD1. V gave up 0 bases and J gave up 4 bases; unmatched junction bases: 9. Germline loops: CDR1 SGDLS, CDR2 YYNGEE. The CDR3 length is 16 residues. CDR3 nucleotides: TGTGCCAGCAGCGTAGAGGGGGCAGGGTGGGGCACTGAAGCTTTCTTT. Residues: CASSVEGAGWGTEAFF.

A single count supports this clone. The rearrangement links TRBV2 to TRBJ1-2; D is ambiguous. V lost 7 bases and J 7 bases, leaving 16 bases between the germline ends. Germline CDR1 reads SNHLY; CDR2 reads FYNNEI. This CDR3 has 13 amino acids. Here the CDR3 reads CASTRTVGSGYTF. The CDR3 DNA follows: TGTGCCAGCACTCGGACGGTGGGGAGTGGCTACACCTTC.

This clone occurred once. This chain links TRBV7-9 with TRBJ1-3; D may be TRBD1 (6 bases). CDR1 and CDR2 (germline): SEHNR, FQNEAQ (reference sequence). Trimming removed 2 bases from V and 0 bases from J, with 11 bases in between. The CDR3 covers 16 residues. As DNA, the CDR3 is TGTGCCAGCAGCTTATCAAAAGGGGGCTCTGGAAACACCATATATTTT. Residues: CASSLSKGGSGNTIYF.

The chain combines TRBV27 with TRBJ2-7, with no clear D. In germline, CDR1 is MNHEY, CDR2 SMNVEV (reference sequence). V was pared by 0 bases and J by 3 bases, with 12 bases between. This CDR3 spans 15 amino acids. In DNA form, the CDR3 reads TGTGCCAGCAGTTTATCGGTCAGAGGAGACTACGAGCAGTACTTC. As protein: CASSLSVRGDYEQYF.

V is TRBV6-5 and J is TRBJ2-7, with 9 bases identical to TRBD2. In germline, CDR1 is MNHEY, CDR2 SVGAGI. The CDR3 contains 16 residues. Losses at the gene ends were 0 bases for V and 4 bases for J; bases not matched to a gene: 7. The CDR3, as DNA: TGTGCCAGCAGTTACTCGAGAGCGGGAGGTCAGTACGAGCAGTACTTC. Translating it yields CASSYSRAGGQYEQYF.

The chain uses TRBV7-8 and TRBJ2-7; no definite D call. Per germline, CDR1 SGHVS and CDR2 FQNEAQ. The CDR3 totals 15 residues. V was trimmed by 1 base and J by 2 bases, leaving 12 bases between them. Here the CDR3 reads CASSLGWADPYEQYF. CDR3 coding DNA: TGTGCCAGCAGCTTAGGTTGGGCTGACCCCTACGAGCAGTACTTC.

In nucleotides, the CDR3 is TGTGCCAGCAGTTACTCATGGGCAGGGGACGGTCAGCCCCAGCATTTT. It is translated as CASSYSWAGDGQPQHF. V gene TRBV6-6 combines with J gene TRBJ1-5; possible D gene TRBD1, 6 bases. CDR3 length equals 16 residues. V lost 0 bases and J lost 6, with 15 bases in between. Looked up from germline, CDR1 is MNHNY and CDR2 is SVGAGI (reference sequence).

The chain combines TRBV14 with TRBJ1-1; 7 bases are a match to TRBD1. The CDR3 runs 14 residues. Looked up from germline, CDR1 is SGHDN and CDR2 is FVKESK. Losses at the gene ends were 5 bases for V and 1 base for J; bases not matched to a gene: 4. This chain's CDR3 is CASSKTGRNTEAFF. The CDR3 DNA is TGTGCCAGCAGCAAGACAGGGAGGAACACTGAAGCTTTCTTT.

Notes on this clone: The same CDR3 also results from other DNA sequences found in this sample. The CDR3 loop is CASSLRYEQYF. The DNA for the CDR3 is TGTGCCAGCAGCCTACGGTACGAGCAGTACTTC. V is TRBV11-2 and J is TRBJ2-7; unclear D gene. Germline V gives CDR1 SGHAT, CDR2 FQNNGV. Trimming shortened V by 5 bases and J by 4 bases, and 6 bases separated the two germline ends. The CDR3 sequence is 11 residues long. Full variable domain (missing parts from reference TRBV11-2 and TRBJ2-7): EAGVAQSPRYKIIEKRQSVAFWCNPISGHATLYWYQQILGQGPKLLIQFQNNGVVDDSQLPKDRFSAERLKGVDSTLKIQPAKLEDSAVYLCASSLRYEQYFGPGTRLTVT.

The chain combines TRBV2 with TRBJ1-5; the D is unclear. Germline V gene data show CDR1 as SNHLY and CDR2 as FYNNEI. This CDR3 spans 14 amino acids. V was cut by 2 bases and J by 7 bases, with 12 bases left in between. The CDR3 loop reads CASSENFGVQPQHF. In DNA form, the CDR3 reads TGTGCCAGCAGTGAAAATTTCGGAGTGCAGCCCCAGCATTTT.

The V and J genes are TRBV5-1 and TRBJ2-2, with TRBD1 identical over 7 bases. Looked up from germline, CDR1 is SGHRS and CDR2 is YFSETQ. The CDR3 spans 14 residues. Germline trimming cut 6 bases from V and 3 bases from J; bases unmatched to any gene: 5. CDR3 DNA: TGCGCCAGCAAAACAGGGGATGACACCGGGGAGCTGTTTTTT. Encoded protein: CASKTGDDTGELFF.

This rearrangement joins TRBV5-8 to TRBJ2-7; D unclear. V lost 4 bases and J lost 5, with 13 bases in between. Germline V gene data show CDR1 as SGHTS and CDR2 as YDEGEE. This CDR3 has 13 amino acids. The CDR3 loop is CASSPRENHEQYF. The CDR3 nucleotides are TGTGCCAGCAGCCCCCGCGAGAACCACGAGCAGTACTTC.

This clone was seen more than once but under ten times. The V and J genes are TRBV6-1 and TRBJ1-1; D call uncertain. V lost 4 bases to trimming and J lost 6 bases, with 12 bases between them. The V gene's germline CDR1 is MNHNS and CDR2 SASEGT. The length of the CDR3 is 13 residues. Written as DNA, the CDR3 is TGTGCCAGCAGTGGAGGTTTAGGCGCTGAAGCTTTCTTT. Amino acid sequence: CASSGGLGAEAFF.

This chain connects TRBV6-4 to TRBJ2-3, with 8 bases that match TRBD2. The V gene's germline CDR1 is MRHNA and CDR2 SNTAGT. This CDR3 is built from 14 residues. With 0 bases clipped from V and 4 bases from J, the junction kept 0 bases outside the gene matches. The CDR3 region is CASSDSTSADTQYF. The CDR3 DNA follows: TGTGCCAGCAGTGACTCGACTAGCGCAGATACGCAGTATTTT.

The V gene is TRBV19, the J gene TRBJ1-4; perhaps TRBD1 as D (6 bases). Germline V lookup: CDR1 LNHDA, CDR2 SQIVND (reference sequence). CDR3 size: 15 residues. V gave up 5 bases and J gave up 2 bases, with 12 bases separating them. The CDR3 sequence is CASSRQGSTNEKLFF. The CDR3 DNA follows: TGTGCCAGTAGTCGGCAGGGGTCCACTAATGAAAAACTGTTTTTT.

The chain joins TRBV2 to TRBJ2-5, with TRBD1 identical over 8 bases. Trimming took 6 bases from V and 1 from J; bases not matched to a gene: 4. There are 14 residues in the CDR3. Germline loops: CDR1 SNHLY, CDR2 FYNNEI. CDR3 sequence (DNA): TGTGCCAGCAGGGCCGGACAGGGCCAAGAGACCCAGTACTTC. Amino acid sequence: CASRAGQGQETQYF. The whole variable domain, remainder taken from reference TRBV2 and TRBJ2-5, is EPEVTQTPSHQVTQMGQEVILRCVPISNHLYFYWYRQILGQKVEFLVSFYNNEISEKSEIFDDQFSVERPDGSNFTLKIRSTKLEDSAMYFCASRAGQGQETQYFGPGTRLLVL.

The chain is built from TRBV5-5 and TRBJ2-1; perhaps TRBD1 as D (6 bases). Germline V gene sequence: CDR1 SGHKS, CDR2 YYEKEE (reference sequence). CDR3 length: 15 residues. The germline V and J ends were trimmed by 1 base and 3 bases, with 11 bases remaining between them. CDR3 sequence reads: CASSLIQGIYNEQFF. CDR3 sequence (DNA): TGTGCCAGCAGCTTGATACAGGGAATCTACAATGAGCAGTTCTTC.

In this sample, this clone turned up a few times. V is TRBV10-2 and J is TRBJ2-2; a weak D match, TRBD2 (7 bases). The CDR3 is 12 amino acids. V was clipped by 5 bases and J by 7 bases, with 8 bases between them. Germline-derived CDR1 and CDR2 are WSHSY and SAAADI. CDR3 amino acids: CASSRGGGELFF. The CDR3 region has the DNA TGCGCCAGCAGTAGGGGGGGCGGGGAGCTGTTTTTT.

The chain employs TRBV4-1 and TRBJ2-7; D possibly corresponds to TRBD1 (6 bases). The V end was cut by 4 bases, the J end by 2 bases, with 9 bases between. The germline V gene encodes CDR1 MGHRA and CDR2 YSYEKL. The CDR3 runs to 13 residues. CDR3 loop: CASSLGQTYEQYF. The CDR3 nucleotides read TGCGCCAGCAGCCTTGGACAGACCTACGAGCAGTACTTC.

The chain employs TRBV7-8 and TRBJ2-1; D not resolved. Germline loops: CDR1 SGHVS, CDR2 FQNEAQ. V lost 3 bases to trimming and J lost 3 bases, with 6 bases between them. This CDR3 is built from 13 residues. CDR3 nucleotide sequence: TGTGCCAGCAGCTTCGATAGCTACAATGAGCAGTTCTTC. It translates to CASSFDSYNEQFF.